The rows below give T cell receptor beta chains drawn from one sample of a study of blood T cell repertoires in COVID-19. Profiled with immunoSEQ multiplex PCR; TCRdb holds only in-frame clones, not every one. This table holds tens of thousands of clones, under 90% found once. The material sequenced was peripheral blood. Receptor source: a man aged 55 to 70 with COVID-19, enrolled during active disease. Both conserved end residues are part of each CDR3. The D gene is left open where the match is weak. Clone size is given for some rows only: seen once, a few or many times, or a class if the clone is expanded.

TRBV6-6	TRBD1	TRBJ1-2	NA	TGTGCCAGCCATCGGGACAGTCGTAACTATGGCTACACCTTC	CASHRDSRNYGYTF
TRBV19	TRBD1	TRBJ1-2	NA	TGTGCCAGTAGTACACTAACCGGGACAGGGAACTATGGCTACACCTTC	CASSTLTGTGNYGYTF
TRBV10-1	NA	TRBJ2-3	NA	TGCGCCAGCAGTAGACTCGCTACAGATACGCAGTATTTT	CASSRLATDTQYF
TRBV6-1	TRBD1	TRBJ2-7	NA	TGTGCCAGCAGTGACAGGGGGCAGGGCGAGCAGTACTTC	CASSDRGQGEQYF
TRBV3-1/TRBV3-2	TRBD2	TRBJ2-7	NA	TGTGCCAGCAGCCCCGACGAGGCTAGCGGGAGGTACGAGCAGTACTTC	CASSPDEASGRYEQYF
TRBV9	TRBD2	TRBJ2-2	once	TGTGCCAGCAGCGATAGCGGGGACACCGGGGAGCTGTTTTTT	CASSDSGDTGELFF
TRBV11-3	TRBD2	TRBJ2-7	NA	TGTGCCAGCAGCCCTTTAGCGGGAGAGGGTGTCTACGAGCAGTACTTC	CASSPLAGEGVYEQYF
TRBV20-1	TRBD2	TRBJ2-1	NA	TGCAGTGCTAGTTCTAGCGGACTTGGAGGGCAGTTCTTC	CSASSSGLGGQFF
TRBV20-1	TRBD1	TRBJ2-7	NA	TGCAGTGCTAGTTGGCCGGGACAGAACTCCTACGAGCAGTACTTC	CSASWPGQNSYEQYF
TRBV7-9	NA	TRBJ1-1	NA	TGTGCCAGCAGTTCACAGGGGAACACTGAAGCTTTCTTT	CASSSQGNTEAFF
TRBV7-9	TRBD2	TRBJ2-1	NA	TGTGCCAGCAGGGGAAGGGGAGGGCGCATGAATGAGCAGTTCTTC	CASRGRGGRMNEQFF
TRBV7-2	NA	TRBJ1-2	NA	TGTGCCAGCAGCTCCGACAGGAGCTATGGCTACACCTTC	CASSSDRSYGYTF
TRBV19	NA	TRBJ1-4	NA	TGTGCCAGTAGTATGGCACAGAATAATGAAAAACTGTTTTTT	CASSMAQNNEKLFF
TRBV27	NA	TRBJ1-2	few	TGTGCCAGCAGTTTTGGCCGCTCTTATGGCTACACCTTC	CASSFGRSYGYTF
TRBV21-1	NA	TRBJ1-1	NA	TGTGCCAGCAGCAAAGAGGGCTGGGGGGGGAGCCCCGGCGACGATGCGACTGAAGCTTTCTTT	CASSKEGWGGSPGDDATEAFF
TRBV7-2	TRBD2	TRBJ2-1	NA	TGTGCCAGCAGCTTTGCCCTAGCGGGAGGGGTGTTCTTC	CASSFALAGGVFF
TRBV6-1	NA	TRBJ1-4	NA	TGTGCCAGCAGTGAAAATACGGTGGCTAATGAAAAACTGTTTTTT	CASSENTVANEKLFF
TRBV10-1	NA	TRBJ2-7	NA	TGCGCCAGCAGTGACGGGAGAACCTACGAGCAGTACTTC	CASSDGRTYEQYF
TRBV7-9	NA	TRBJ2-1	NA	TGTGCCAGCAGCACTGGACAAAACAATGAGCAGTTCTTC	CASSTGQNNEQFF
TRBV7-9	TRBD2	TRBJ2-5	once	TGTGCCAGCAGCTTTAAAGCTTGGTCCCCTAGCGGGGACCAAGAGACCCAGTACTTC	CASSFKAWSPSGDQETQYF
TRBV28	NA	TRBJ2-1	NA	TGTGCCAGCAACCCCCGCAGCAGGGCTCTGAAGCAGTTCTTC	CASNPRSRALKQFF
TRBV7-3	TRBD1	TRBJ2-7	NA	TGTGCCAGCAGCGTCGACGGACAGGGCTACGAGCAGTACTTC	CASSVDGQGYEQYF
TRBV6-5	NA	TRBJ1-1	NA	TGTGCCAGCACCACGGGGGTTAAAGCTTTCTTT	CASTTGVKAFF
TRBV19	NA	TRBJ1-5	NA	TGTGCCAGTAGTATACGCGGAAGGCCCCAGCATTTT	CASSIRGRPQHF
TRBV25-1	TRBD2	TRBJ2-7	few	TGTGCCAGCAGGACTAGCGGGAGTCACGAGCAGTACTTC	CASRTSGSHEQYF
TRBV29-1	NA	TRBJ2-7	NA	TGCAGCGTTTCCGACAGTCCCTACGAGCAGTACTTC	CSVSDSPYEQYF